These T cell receptor beta chains were read from a single sample in a study of identical twins. Via MiXCR, TCRdb re-called the 5' RACE reads, giving one row per CDR3 protein. Of 200,000 to 250,000 distinct CDR3 sequences listed, approximately 7% are singletons. The sample also formed part of further work on yellow fever vaccine responses in identical twins.

Sequencing used memory (CD45RO+) T cells sorted from blood. These receptors were taken from a young woman in good health. Both conserved end residues are part of each CDR3. A D gene is named only where the DNA matches it firmly. Only some rows state a clone size, as once, few, many or a class for expanded clones.

j_call v_call clone_size d_call cdr3_nt cdr3_aa
TRBJ1-5 TRBV4-1 few - TGCGCCAGCAGTCTTCTACCCGTCGGGGAGCAGCCCCAGCATTTT CASSLLPVGEQPQHF
TRBJ2-1 TRBV28 few - TGTGCCGGACAAAGCTCCTACAATGAGCAGTTCTTC CAGQSSYNEQFF
TRBJ2-5 TRBV20-1 many - TGCAGTGCTAGAGTCTTACTAGCTTTGGAGACCCAGTACTTC CSARVLLALETQYF
TRBJ2-1 TRBV5-1 many - TGCGCCAGCAGCTTGGTGGGGGAGTCATACAATGAGCAGTTCTTC CASSLVGESYNEQFF
TRBJ2-1 TRBV18 - - TGTGCCAGCTCACCACGAGACAGCCAATTATGGGATGAGCAGTTCTTC CASSPRDSQLWDEQFF
TRBJ1-1 TRBV18 many - TGTGCCAGCTCACCAACGACAGACACTGAAGCTTTCTTT CASSPTTDTEAFF
TRBJ2-3 TRBV29-1 - TRBD2 TGCAGCGTCTTGCGGGAGTATGAAGATACGCAGTATTTT CSVLREYEDTQYF
TRBJ1-1 TRBV3-1 few TRBD1 TGTGCCAGCAGCCATCCCCCCCACACAGGGGACACTGAAGCTTTCTTT CASSHPPHTGDTEAFF
TRBJ2-1 TRBV3-1 many - TGTGCCAGCAGCCAAGACTTTTTCCACGGGACTTACAATGAGCAGTTCTTC CASSQDFFHGTYNEQFF
TRBJ2-3 TRBV20-1 - - TGCAGTGCTAGTGAGCCCTCCAGCACAGATACGCAGTATTTT CSASEPSSTDTQYF
TRBJ1-5 TRBV6-1 - - TGTGCCAGCAGCCGGACACATAGCAATCAGCCCCAGCATTTT CASSRTHSNQPQHF
TRBJ2-2 TRBV6-5 many - TGTGCCAGCAGTTACTCGAGTACCGGGGAGCTGTTTTTT CASSYSSTGELFF
TRBJ1-4 TRBV5-1 few - TGCGCCAGCAGCTTGGCGAGATATAATGAAAAACTGTTTTTT CASSLARYNEKLFF
TRBJ2-1 TRBV5-4 - - TGTGCCAGCAGCTTAGACGGGGAGCAGTTCTTC CASSLDGEQFF
TRBJ1-1 TRBV5-6 many - TGTGCCAGCAGCTTCCGGGGGGCAATAGCCACTGAAGCTTTCTTT CASSFRGAIATEAFF
TRBJ1-6 TRBV4-1 many - TGCGCCAGCAGCCAAGACAGGGGTGGTTCACCCCTCCACTTT CASSQDRGGSPLHF
TRBJ2-1 TRBV12-3/TRBV12-4 many TRBD2 TGTGCCAGCAGTTTAGAAGCGGGAGGGAGGAATGAGCAGTTCTTC CASSLEAGGRNEQFF
TRBJ2-1 TRBV6-4 - TRBD2 TGTGCCAGCAGTGACTCCCTAGCGGGAGGTAATGAGCAGTTCTTC CASSDSLAGGNEQFF
TRBJ2-5 TRBV6-5 - - TGTGCCAGCAGTTACAACTCGTTCACCCCTACAGGATTACAAGAGACCCAGAACTTC CASSYNSFTPTGLQETQNF
TRBJ1-2 TRBV12-3/TRBV12-4 - - TGTGCCAGCAGCCCGGACCTAGGAAAGGAGGACTATGGCTACACCTTC CASSPDLGKEDYGYTF
TRBJ1-2 TRBV7-2 many - TGTGCCAGCAGCTCCGGGCTAGCTGGCTACACCTTC CASSSGLAGYTF
TRBJ2-5 TRBV18 - - TGTGCCAGCTCACCTCCCTTGGGACGAGAGACCCAGTACTTC CASSPPLGRETQYF